One and the same sample provided the 25 T cell receptor beta chains below, sequenced in a study of blood T cell repertoires in COVID-19. The data were produced by immunoSEQ multiplex PCR, yet TCRdb's version contains in-frame clones alone and is incomplete. Of some 190,000 clones listed, 84% are singletons. The sequenced sample was peripheral blood. The receptors were sampled from a woman of 80 years or more with COVID-19, enrolled during active disease.

This clone is a singleton in its sample. V gene TRBV7-2 combines with J gene TRBJ2-1; unclear D gene. This CDR3 contains 11 residues. Germline-derived CDR1 and CDR2 are SGHTA and FQGNSA. The ends were cut back, 6 bases at V and 8 bases at J, with 8 bases in the middle. This CDR3 is CASSRAHEQFF. The CDR3 DNA reads as TGTGCCAGCAGTCGCGCGCATGAGCAGTTCTTC.

V gene TRBV11-2 combines with J gene TRBJ1-1, with TRBD1 as a possible D gene (5 bases). Germline V gene sequence: CDR1 SGHAT, CDR2 FQNNGV. V lost 1 base, J lost 1 base, and 13 bases lay in between. The CDR3 runs to 16 residues. CDR3 coding DNA: TGTGCCAGCAGCTTAGTTCGGGGGAGGCAGAACACTGAAGCTTTCTTT. It is translated as CASSLVRGRQNTEAFF.

This sequence joins TRBV9 and TRBJ1-2, with TRBD1 as a possible D gene (6 bases). Per germline, CDR1 SGDLS and CDR2 YYNGEE. The length of the CDR3 is 13 residues. Between the trimmed V and J ends, which lost 3 bases and 4 bases, there was a span of 10 bases. The CDR3 DNA sequence: TGTGCCAGCAGCGCGGACAGAAGCTATGGCTACACCTTC. Translating gives CASSADRSYGYTF.

This rearrangement joins TRBV7-8 to TRBJ1-2; D is unresolved. The ends were cut back, 1 base at V and 4 bases at J, with 10 bases in the middle. From germline, CDR1 is SGHVS and CDR2 FQNEAQ. The CDR3 is made up of 14 amino acids. CDR3 sequence reads: CASSLDQRGYGYTF. The CDR3 DNA follows: TGTGCCAGCAGCTTAGATCAACGAGGCTATGGCTACACCTTC.

V usage is TRBV5-1 and J usage is TRBJ2-1; tentative D call: TRBD2 (6 bases). There are 15 residues in the CDR3. CDR1 and CDR2 from the germline V gene are SGHRS and YFSETQ. V shed 3 bases and J shed 2 bases, with 12 bases lying between them. This CDR3 reads CASSSDGSTYNEQFF. CDR3 nucleotide sequence: TGCGCCAGCAGCTCCGACGGGAGTACCTACAATGAGCAGTTCTTC. The entire variable domain, with the rest obtained from reference TRBV5-1 and TRBJ2-1, is as follows: KAGVTQTPRYLIKTRGQQVTLSCSPISGHRSVSWYQQTPGQGLQFLFEYFSETQRNKGNFPGRFSGRQFSNSRSEMNVSTLELGDSALYLCASSSDGSTYNEQFFGPGTRLTVL.

The chain combines TRBV27 with TRBJ1-1; 7 nucleotides agree with TRBD1. V was pared by 3 bases and J by 6 bases, with 10 bases of the junction left unmatched. CDR1 MNHEY and CDR2 SMNVEV come from the germline V gene (reference sequence). CDR3 length: 15 amino acids. The CDR3 nucleotides are TGTGCCAGCAGTTTGTCCGACAGGGTGCCGGCTGAAGCTTTCTTT. It yields the protein CASSLSDRVPAEAFF.

The V and J genes are TRBV5-1 and TRBJ2-3, with 10 nucleotides matching TRBD1. CDR3 size: 16 residues. With V trimmed by 4 bases and J by 2 bases, 7 bases remained unmatched. The germline gives CDR1 SGHRS, CDR2 YFSETQ. CDR3 DNA: TGCGCCAGCAGCAGGGGTGGGACAGGGGCCACAGATACGCAGTATTTT. Its translation is CASSRGGTGATDTQYF.

This clone was recorded only once. This chain joins TRBV29-1 and TRBJ1-1; no definite D call. Trimming stripped 6 bases from V and 0 bases from J, with 11 bases between. Per germline, CDR1 SQVTM and CDR2 ANQGSEA. The length of the CDR3 is 13 residues. The CDR3, as DNA: TGCAGCGTGGTCGGGGTTATGAACACTGAAGCTTTCTTT. Its translation: CSVVGVMNTEAFF.

This clone has more than one count but fewer than ten. The rearrangement joins TRBV5-1 to TRBJ2-3, with D maybe TRBD1 (5 bases). Germline V lookup: CDR1 SGHRS, CDR2 YFSETQ. The CDR3 has 14 residues. V lost 6 bases to trimming and J lost 3 bases, with 14 bases between them. The DNA for the CDR3 is TGCGCCAGCAAAGGGGCCGCCCGAACAGATACGCAGTATTTT. Its translation is CASKGAARTDTQYF. Full variable domain (remainder filled in from reference TRBV5-1 and TRBJ2-3): KAGVTQTPRYLIKTRGQQVTLSCSPISGHRSVSWYQQTPGQGLQFLFEYFSETQRNKGNFPGRFSGRQFSNSRSEMNVSTLELGDSALYLCASKGAARTDTQYFGPGTRLTVL.

Notes on this clone: The junction differs from germline at one of its ends, possibly a read error. This chain joins TRBV3-1 (or the pseudogene TRBV3-2) and TRBJ2-3; TRBD2 is a possible D gene (5 bases). Germline V lookup: CDR1 LGHDT, CDR2 YNNKEL (reference sequence). CDR3 length equals 12 residues. CDR3 amino acids: CASSQDRDKQYF. The CDR3 DNA reads as TGTGCCAGCAGCCAAGACCGGGATAAGCAGTATTTT.

The CDR3 is CASSHGGFHEAFF. The CDR3 bases are TGTGCCAGCAGCCACGGGGGTTTTCATGAAGCTTTCTTT. The genes are TRBV3-1 (or the pseudogene TRBV3-2) and TRBJ1-1, with D perhaps TRBD1 (5 bases). The germline V and J ends were trimmed by 3 bases and 7 bases, with 12 bases remaining between them. CDR3 size: 13 residues. The germline gives CDR1 LGHDT, CDR2 YNNKEL (reference sequence).

This sequence joins TRBV5-1 and TRBJ2-3; D is ambiguous. Germline V gives CDR1 SGHRS, CDR2 YFSETQ. The CDR3 runs 13 residues. The germline V and J ends were trimmed by 0 bases and 6 bases, with 8 bases remaining between them. The CDR3 spells CASSLGSPDTQYF. The CDR3 DNA reads as TGCGCCAGCAGCTTGGGGAGCCCGGATACGCAGTATTTT.

This clone was recorded a few times. V usage is TRBV2 and J usage is TRBJ2-2; TRBD1 agrees at 8 bases. Germline V lookup: CDR1 SNHLY, CDR2 FYNNEI. The V segment lost 1 base and the J segment 4 bases; nucleotides outside the gene matches: 2. This CDR3 is 15 amino acids long. CDR3 nucleotide sequence: TGTGCCAGCAGTGAAGGAGGACAGGGCACCGGGGAGCTGTTTTTT. It translates to CASSEGGQGTGELFF.

The genes are TRBV5-8 and TRBJ2-3; perhaps TRBD1 as D (5 bases). Trimming left V 3 bases short and J 9 bases short, with 17 bases between. The CDR3 is 14 residues long. CDR1 is SGHTS and CDR2 is YDEGEE in the germline V gene. CDR3 DNA: TGTGCCAGCAGCTCACCAGGGTTCCAGTCGACGCAGTATTTT. This codes for CASSSPGFQSTQYF.

The chain carries TRBV6-5 and TRBJ1-4, with D perhaps TRBD1 (5 bases). Germline V CDR1 and CDR2: MNHEY, SVGAGI. The V end was cut by 2 bases, the J end by 0 bases, with 10 bases between. This CDR3 contains 16 residues. CDR3 amino acids: CASSYRQGATNEKLFF. The CDR3 region has the DNA TGTGCCAGCAGTTACCGCCAGGGTGCAACTAATGAAAAACTGTTTTTT.

This clone was counted a single time. The rearrangement links TRBV2 to TRBJ1-2; 7 bases are shared with TRBD1. J lost 2 bases, V lost 4 bases, and 4 bases had no gene match. Germline CDR1 SNHLY, CDR2 FYNNEI. There are 14 residues in the CDR3. Written as DNA, the CDR3 is TGTGCCAGCAGTGCGGGACAGTTGAACTATGGCTACACCTTC. Its protein product is CASSAGQLNYGYTF.

V gene TRBV28 combines with J gene TRBJ1-2; a possible D gene is TRBD1 (6 bases). This CDR3 is built from 14 residues. V was shortened by 3 bases and J by 2 bases, with 10 bases between the two germline ends. From germline, CDR1 is MDHEN and CDR2 SYDVKM. DNA of the CDR3: TGTGCCAGCAGTTTGGGGGCAGGAAACTATGGCTACACCTTC. Amino acids: CASSLGAGNYGYTF.

The chain employs TRBV27 and TRBJ1-5; D is unresolved. Deletions cut 5 bases from V and 7 bases from J, with 15 bases between. This CDR3 has 14 amino acids. CDR1 is MNHEY and CDR2 is SMNVEV in the germline V gene (reference sequence). In nucleotides, the CDR3 is TGTGCCAGCAGTGAATCATTCCGGAGCCAGCCCCAGCATTTT. Residues: CASSESFRSQPQHF.

The genes are TRBV3-1 (or the pseudogene TRBV3-2) and TRBJ1-6; unclear D gene. The CDR3 runs 15 residues. CDR1 LGHDT and CDR2 YNNKEL come from the germline V gene (reference sequence). V shed 0 bases and J shed 9 bases, with 12 bases lying between them. Here the CDR3 reads CASSQDLTAPSPLHF. DNA for the CDR3: TGTGCCAGCAGCCAAGATCTTACAGCTCCTTCACCCCTCCACTTT.

Only one count was recorded for this clone. The chain employs TRBV11-3 and TRBJ2-1; a possible D gene is TRBD1 (6 bases). The V gene lost 4 bases and the J gene lost 5 bases, with 12 bases spanning the gap. CDR3 length: 14 residues. Germline V gene lookup returns CDR1 SGHNT and CDR2 YENEEA. The DNA of the CDR3 is TGTGCCAGCAGCTCCGGGACAACCAACAATGAGCAGTTCTTC. This sequence encodes CASSSGTTNNEQFF.

The V gene is TRBV5-1, the J gene TRBJ1-1; D is ambiguous. This CDR3 has 12 residues. Trimming removed 1 base at V and 8 bases at J, with 9 bases between. The germline CDR1 and CDR2 sequences are SGHRS and YFSETQ. The CDR3 nucleotides read TGCGCCAGCAGCTTGACGCGATTAGAAGCTTTCTTT. Encoded protein: CASSLTRLEAFF.

J is TRBJ1-1 and V is TRBV29-1; 8 nucleotides align to TRBD1. V trimming: 6 bases; J trimming: 4 bases; junction bases outside the gene matches: 7. The germline V gene has CDR1 SQVTM and CDR2 ANQGSEA. The CDR3 length is 13 residues. The CDR3 loop is CSVGNGQGTEAFF. For the CDR3, the DNA is TGCAGCGTCGGTAATGGACAGGGCACTGAAGCTTTCTTT.

Comment on this clone: Other DNA sequences in the sample encode the same CDR3. This chain connects TRBV5-1 to TRBJ1-4; 7 bases are shared with TRBD1. Losses at the gene ends were 0 bases for V and 8 bases for J; bases not matched to a gene: 1. Germline CDR1 is SGHRS and CDR2 is YFSETQ. CDR3 size: 13 residues. In DNA form, the CDR3 reads TGCGCCAGCAGCTTGGGACAGGGAGAAAAACTGTTTTTT. Protein sequence: CASSLGQGEKLFF.

This chain connects TRBV5-1 to TRBJ2-5; TRBD1 matches at 8 bases. This CDR3 has 14 amino acids. The germline CDR1 and CDR2 sequences are SGHRS and YFSETQ. The junction had 3 bases not matched to a gene; V was cut back by 4 bases and J by 1 base. The CDR3 DNA follows: TGCGCCAGCAGCCCGGACAGGGTCCAAGAGACCCAGTACTTC. It encodes CASSPDRVQETQYF.

Written as DNA, the CDR3 is TGTGCCAGTAGTATGCCCACAGGGGGAAACACCATATATTTT. Protein sequence: CASSMPTGGNTIYF. The chain links TRBV19 to TRBJ1-3, with a possible D match to TRBD1 (6 bases). The CDR3 loop spans 14 amino acids. In germline, CDR1 is LNHDA, CDR2 SQIVND (reference sequence). Trimming stripped 3 bases from V and 4 bases from J, with 10 bases between.